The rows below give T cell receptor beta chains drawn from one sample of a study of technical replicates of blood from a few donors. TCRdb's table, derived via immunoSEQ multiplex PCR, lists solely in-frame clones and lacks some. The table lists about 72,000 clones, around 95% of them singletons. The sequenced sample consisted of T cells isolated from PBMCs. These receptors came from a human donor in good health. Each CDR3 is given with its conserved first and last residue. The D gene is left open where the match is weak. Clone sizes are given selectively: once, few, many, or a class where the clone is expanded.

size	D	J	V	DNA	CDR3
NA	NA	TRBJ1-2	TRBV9	TGTGCCAGCAGCGTAGCAGGGGCAGGCTATGGCTACACCTTC	CASSVAGAGYGYTF
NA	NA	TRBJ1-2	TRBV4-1	TGCGCCAGCAGCCAAGACATTACAGGTGGGCTGTATGGCTACACCTTC	CASSQDITGGLYGYTF
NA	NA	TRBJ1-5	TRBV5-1	TGCGCCAGCAGCTTGGCGTTTGATCAGCCCCAGCATTTT	CASSLAFDQPQHF
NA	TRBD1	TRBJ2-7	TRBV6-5	TGTGCCAGCAGTTACACCGGGACAGGGACCTACGAGCAGTACTTC	CASSYTGTGTYEQYF
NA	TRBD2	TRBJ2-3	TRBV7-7	TGTGCCAGCAGCTCTAGCGGGAGCGGCACAGATACGCAGTATTTT	CASSSSGSGTDTQYF
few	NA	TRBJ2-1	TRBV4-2	TGTGCCAGCAGCCAATTAGGGGCTAGCGATGAGCAGTTCTTC	CASSQLGASDEQFF
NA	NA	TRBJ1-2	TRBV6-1	TGTGCCAGCAGGATGACAGCTATAACCGCTTATGGCTACACCTTC	CASRMTAITAYGYTF
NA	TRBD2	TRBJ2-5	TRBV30	TGTGCCCTCCGACTAGCGGGGGACCAAGAGACCCAGTACTTC	CALRLAGDQETQYF
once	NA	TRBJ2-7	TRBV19	TGTGCCAGTAGTATAGATCACTCCTACGAGCAGTACTTC	CASSIDHSYEQYF
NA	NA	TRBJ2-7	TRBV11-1	TGTGCCAGCAGCCCAGGTCTTCGGGAGGAGCAGTACTTC	CASSPGLREEQYF
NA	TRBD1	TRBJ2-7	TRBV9	TGTGCCAGCAGCCCAAGGGACAGGATATCCTACGAGCAGTACTTC	CASSPRDRISYEQYF
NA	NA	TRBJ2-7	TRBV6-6	TGTGCCAGCAGTTACATTTTAGGGAGTTCCTACGAGCAGTACTTC	CASSYILGSSYEQYF
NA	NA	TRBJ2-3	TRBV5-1	TGCGCCAGCAGCTCGGTGGAGGGCACAGATACGCAGTATTTT	CASSSVEGTDTQYF
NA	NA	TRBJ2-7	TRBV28	TGTGCCAGCAGGGGGGCTCAGGATCGCGAGCAGTACTTC	CASRGAQDREQYF
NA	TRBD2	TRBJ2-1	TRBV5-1	TGCGCCAGCAGCTTCCCGAATAAGACTAGCGGGAGCTCCTACAATGAGCAGTTCTTC	CASSFPNKTSGSSYNEQFF
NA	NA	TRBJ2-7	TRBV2	TGTGCCAGCAAACTGGGGACTGGCGTTATGGGATACTTC	CASKLGTGVMGYF
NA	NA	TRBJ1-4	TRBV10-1	TGCGCCAGCAGACTCGGGGAAAGCGGAAAACTGTTTTTT	CASRLGESGKLFF
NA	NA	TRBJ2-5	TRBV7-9	TGTGCCAGCAGCACCTGGCTGACTGTCAAGCTGGAGACCCAGTACTTC	CASSTWLTVKLETQYF
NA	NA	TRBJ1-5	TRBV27	TGTGCCAGCAGCCCCGCACAGGAACAATATAGCAATCAGCCCCAGCATTTT	CASSPAQEQYSNQPQHF
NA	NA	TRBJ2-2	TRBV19	TGTGCCAGTAGTATAGGAGCCGGGGCTAGCGATTACATCGGGGAGCTGTTTTTT	CASSIGAGASDYIGELFF
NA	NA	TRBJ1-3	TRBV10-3	TGTGCCGCCGGCGGGGGTGGAAACACCATATATTTT	CAAGGGGNTIYF
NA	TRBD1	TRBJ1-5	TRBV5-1	TGCGCCAGCAGCCAGGGGGACGGCCGACAGGAACCCCAGCATTTT	CASSQGDGRQEPQHF
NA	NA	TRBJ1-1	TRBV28	TGTGCCAGCAGAGCGCCCCGGAACACTGAAGCTTTCTTT	CASRAPRNTEAFF
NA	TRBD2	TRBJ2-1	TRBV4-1	TGCGCCAGCAGAGAGCGGGAAAAATACAATGAGCAGTTCTTC	CASREREKYNEQFF
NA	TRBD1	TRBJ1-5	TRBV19	TGTGCCAGTAGTAGTCCACAGGGGGTGGGCAATCAGCCCCAGCATTTT	CASSSPQGVGNQPQHF
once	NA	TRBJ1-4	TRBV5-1	TGCGCCAGCAGCTCCGGGTCTTCGGGGGAAAAACTGTTTTTT	CASSSGSSGEKLFF
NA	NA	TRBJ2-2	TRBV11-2	TGTGCCAGCAGCTTAACAGGACACACCGGGGAGCTGTTTTTT	CASSLTGHTGELFF
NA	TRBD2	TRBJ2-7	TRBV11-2	TGTGCCAGCAGCTTAGTTGGACTAGCGGGAGCCTACGAGCAGTACTTC	CASSLVGLAGAYEQYF
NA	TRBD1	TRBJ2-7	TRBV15	TGTGCCACCAGCCCCAGAAGGACAGGGTTCCACGAGCAGTACTTC	CATSPRRTGFHEQYF